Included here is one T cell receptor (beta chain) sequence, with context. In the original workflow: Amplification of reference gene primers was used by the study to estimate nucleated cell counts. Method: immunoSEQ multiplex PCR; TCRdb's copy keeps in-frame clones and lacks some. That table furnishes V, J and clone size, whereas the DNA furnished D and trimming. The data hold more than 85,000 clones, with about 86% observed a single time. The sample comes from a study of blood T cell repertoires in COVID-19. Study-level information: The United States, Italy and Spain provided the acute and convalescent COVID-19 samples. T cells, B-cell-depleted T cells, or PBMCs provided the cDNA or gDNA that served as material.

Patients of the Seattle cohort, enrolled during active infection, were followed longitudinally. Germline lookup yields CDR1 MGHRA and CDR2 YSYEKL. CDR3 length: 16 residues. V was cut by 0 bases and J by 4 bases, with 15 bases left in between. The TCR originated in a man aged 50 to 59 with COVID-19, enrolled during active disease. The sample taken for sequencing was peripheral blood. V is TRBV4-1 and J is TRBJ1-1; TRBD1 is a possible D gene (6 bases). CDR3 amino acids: CASSQEGPGVPTEAFF. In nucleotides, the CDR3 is TGCGCCAGCAGCCAAGAAGGGCCAGGGGTACCCACTGAAGCTTTCTTT.